The present TCR beta chain was sequenced within a study of CD8 T cells in ankylosing spondylitis. Study findings and constraints: The clones that were linked to disease were reported to be significantly enriched in matched synovial fluid samples from ankylosing spondylitis patients. Relatively scarce in peripheral blood, disease-linked clones were CD8+. Characteristic of ankylosing spondylitis blood, it appeared, was a TCR beta motif comprising about eight highly homologous variants.

This clonotype was observed at least ten times. Its antigen is not identified. CDR1 is SGHTA and CDR2 is FQGNSA in the germline V gene. Trimming left V 2 bases short and J 8 bases short, with 25 bases between. The CDR3 sequence is 18 residues long. Quantitative barcoded 5'-RACE was used to prepare TCR beta libraries. TCRdb re-called the 5' RACE reads through MiXCR, storing one row per CDR3 protein. The sample yields around 25,000 distinct CDR3 sequences, 13% seen once. Sequencing used blood. The V call is TRBV7-2, the J call TRBJ2-1; D gene ambiguous. The sequence came from a male donor with ankylosing spondylitis or in good health (not recorded which). The CDR3 is CASSLRSGVATPRHEQFF. CDR3 DNA: TGTGCCAGCAGCTTAAGAAGTGGGGTTGCTACACCTCGGCATGAGCAGTTCTTC.